This T cell receptor (beta chain) is from a study of blood T cell repertoires in COVID-19. Study context: Samples representing acute and convalescent COVID-19 were sourced from the United States, Italy and Spain.

Individuals drawn from approximately 26 US areas were roughly 18 to 89 years old. This clone was seen a single time. The junction shows a germline mismatch at one end, possibly a read error. Profiled with immunoSEQ multiplex PCR; TCRdb holds only in-frame clones, not every one. In the table there are about 280,000 clones, around 90% of which are singletons. The V gene's germline CDR1 is SNHLY and CDR2 FYNNEI. CDR3 length: 16 amino acids. Sequenced: PBMCs or T cells enriched from blood (not recorded which). This receptor was obtained from a woman under 30 with acute COVID-19. V usage is TRBV2 and J usage is TRBJ1-2; 9 bases agree with TRBD1. The CDR3 is CASSASFGGQGKDPNF. CDR3 bases: TGTGCCAGCAGTGCATCATTCGGCGGACAGGGGAAGGATCCCAACTTC.